The clone carrying this TCR beta chain has just a few counts. Stated time point: patch test 2, 6 weeks after DPC sensitization. Specified treatment: therapeutic diphenylcyclopropenone sensitization with weekly scalp DPC. Prior to each patch test being applied, blood was drawn. The entry originates in a study of human T cells and chemical hapten exposure. Each CDR3 protein gets one entry after TCRdb re-called the RACE reads with MiXCR. The repertoire includes about 80,000 distinct CDR3 sequences, roughly 11% of them detected once, and more than 1.5% sits in the top ten. V lost 0 bases, J lost 1 base, and 15 bases lay in between. Germline V gene data show CDR1 as SGHKS and CDR2 as YYEKEE (reference sequence). This CDR3 spans 17 amino acids.

This receptor was identified in a man aged 18 to 29 with alopecia areata. Some clones in this sample may be carry-over from other donors' samples. The rearrangement joins TRBV5-5 to TRBJ2-3; D possibly corresponds to TRBD1 (5 bases). This material consisted of whole blood, taken in connection with sensitization to the hapten diphenylcyclopropenone (DPC). For the CDR3, the DNA is TGTGCCAGCAGCTTGGTTGAGGTCAGGGCCCGCACAGATACGCAGTATTTT. It codes for CASSLVEVRARTDTQYF.